A single sample is the source of the 30 T cell receptor beta chains below, sequenced in a study of T-cell reconstitution after alpha-beta-depleted transplantation in children. This sample's TCRbeta library carried unique molecular identifier barcodes. Using its own MiXCR run on the PCR reads, TCRdb lists one record per CDR3 protein. The repertoire consists of some 220,000 distinct CDR3 sequences, with approximately 10% occurring once and the leading ten covering around 6.2%. This specimen was PBMCs from the stem cell graft donor, taken from the stem cell graft. The receptors originated from a human donor who donated a stem cell graft to a child with acute lymphoblastic leukemia.

Only a few counts were recorded for this clonotype. The DNA of the CDR3 is TGTGCCAGCATCGACTATGAGCAGTTCTTC. Protein: CASIDYEQFF. V and J are TRBV2 and TRBJ2-1; D call uncertain. The ends were cut back, 7 bases at V and 8 bases at J, with 6 bases in the middle. This CDR3 is built from 10 residues. Germline V gene lookup returns CDR1 SNHLY and CDR2 FYNNEI.

This chain joins TRBV3-1 and TRBJ1-3; no clear D gene. This CDR3 has 16 residues. V dropped 1 base and J dropped 0 bases, with 10 bases sitting between them. Germline V gives CDR1 LGHDT, CDR2 YNNKEL (reference sequence). CDR3 sequence reads: CASSQARANSGNTIYF. The CDR3 DNA follows: TGTGCCAGCAGCCAAGCGAGAGCCAACTCTGGAAACACCATATATTTT.

This clonotype was picked up many times. This rearrangement joins TRBV5-1 to TRBJ2-5; 8 nucleotides line up with TRBD1. Germline values: CDR1 SGHRS, CDR2 YFSETQ. V shed 4 bases, J shed 4 bases, and the junction held 12 bases outside the gene matches. CDR3 length: 16 residues. CDR3 sequence (DNA): TGCGCCAGCAGCGAAAGACCGGGACAGGTTTTAGAGACCCAGTACTTC. This encodes CASSERPGQVLETQYF.

This clonotype was seen at least ten times. The genes are TRBV7-2 and TRBJ2-1; no clear D gene. Trimming cost V 8 bases and J 0 bases, with 11 bases left between them. CDR1 is SGHTA and CDR2 is FQGNSA in the germline V gene. The CDR3 spans 14 residues. Here the CDR3 DNA reads TGTGCCAGCTCGTACAGCAGCTCCTACAATGAGCAGTTCTTC. Protein: CASSYSSSYNEQFF.

In its sample, this clonotype was seen a few times. V gene TRBV7-6 combines with J gene TRBJ1-1; the D gene is possibly TRBD1 (6 bases). Germline CDR1 and CDR2: SGHVS and FNYEAQ. This CDR3 is 17 amino acids long. Trimming cost V 4 bases and J 2 bases, with 20 bases left between them. CDR3 sequence: CASSSQVQGPLNTEAFF. CDR3 bases: TGTGCCAGCAGCTCTCAGGTACAGGGACCCCTTAACACTGAAGCTTTCTTT.

This clonotype was counted ten times or more. The chain links TRBV15 to TRBJ2-2, with D possibly matching TRBD2 (6 bases). The CDR3 consists of 14 residues. V lost 3 bases to trimming and J lost 4 bases, with 9 bases between them. Germline values: CDR1 LNHNV, CDR2 YYDKDF (reference sequence). The CDR3 coding sequence is TGTGCCACCAGCAGCCTAGCGATCACCGGGGAGCTGTTTTTT. Amino acids: CATSSLAITGELFF. The full variable domain, with the rest looked up from reference TRBV15 and TRBJ2-2, is DAMVIQNPRYQVTQFGKPVTLSCSQTLNHNVMYWYQQKSSQAPKLLFHYYDKDFNNEADTPDNFQSRRPNTSFCFLDIRSPGLGDTAMYLCATSSLAITGELFFGEGSRLTVL.

The sample holds a few counts of this clonotype. This chain connects TRBV5-1 to TRBJ2-7; 8 bases are a match to TRBD2. From germline, CDR1 is SGHRS and CDR2 YFSETQ. Losses at the gene ends were 3 bases for V and 0 bases for J; bases not matched to a gene: 5. CDR3 length: 15 amino acids. CDR3 DNA: TGCGCCAGCAGCTCCGAGCGGGGGAGCTCCTACGAGCAGTACTTC. It translates to CASSSERGSSYEQYF.

V and J are TRBV7-2 and TRBJ1-5; TRBD1 aligns across 8 bases. This CDR3 region has 15 residues. Trimming removed 4 bases from V and 5 bases from J; junction bases left unmatched: 7. Germline lookup yields CDR1 SGHTA and CDR2 FQGNSA. This chain's CDR3 is CASSYTSGGDQPQHF. In nucleotides, the CDR3 is TGTGCCAGCAGCTATACTTCAGGGGGCGATCAGCCCCAGCATTTT. Using reference TRBV7-2 and TRBJ1-5 for the parts outside the CDR3, the full variable domain is GAGVSQSPSNKVTEKGKDVELRCDPISGHTALYWYRQSLGQGLEFLIYFQGNSAPDKSGLPSDRFSAERTGGSVSTLTIQRTQQEDSAVYLCASSYTSGGDQPQHFGDGTRLSIL.

V and J are TRBV18 and TRBJ1-5; 7 nucleotides agree with TRBD1. Per the germline V gene, CDR1 is KGHSH and CDR2 is LQKENI. The CDR3 sequence is 17 residues long. J gave up 0 bases and V 2 bases, and 7 bases lay outside the gene matches. The CDR3 sequence: CASSPTRTGDSNQPQHF. The CDR3 bases are TGTGCCAGCTCACCAACGCGGACAGGAGATAGCAATCAGCCCCAGCATTTT.

The gene calls are TRBV11-1 and TRBJ1-5; TRBD1 is a possible D gene (6 bases). Deletions cut 1 base from V and 0 bases from J, with 19 bases between. Per the germline V gene, CDR1 is SGHAT and CDR2 is FQDESV (reference sequence). CDR3 length equals 19 residues. The CDR3 DNA follows: TGTGCCAGCAGCTTAGGTTCGAGTTGGGACACATATAGCAATCAGCCCCAGCATTTT. Translation gives CASSLGSSWDTYSNQPQHF.

This clonotype appeared a few times. The chain recombines TRBV11-2 with TRBJ2-1; 8 bases match TRBD2. The CDR3 covers 19 residues. Germline assignment: CDR1 SGHAT and CDR2 FQNNGV. V shed 3 bases and J 4 bases; nucleotides not matched to a gene: 17. Written as DNA, the CDR3 is TGTGCCAGCAGCTTGAGGTCTGCGGGGGGCCCTTTGAGTTACAATGAGCAGTTCTTC. It specifies CASSLRSAGGPLSYNEQFF.

This clonotype turned up a few times. The rearrangement links TRBV6-1 to TRBJ1-6; D not resolved. The V gene lost 0 bases and the J gene lost 6 bases, with 0 bases spanning the gap. This CDR3 is 12 amino acids long. Germline CDR1 is MNHNS and CDR2 is SASEGT. CDR3: CASSEANSPLHF. The CDR3 region has the DNA TGTGCCAGCAGTGAAGCTAATTCACCCCTCCACTTT.

At least ten counts were recorded for this clonotype. The chain carries TRBV29-1 and TRBJ1-1; 9 nucleotides match TRBD1. J was trimmed by 2 bases and V by 5 bases; bases with no gene match: 18. This CDR3 is 18 amino acids long. Germline V gene data show CDR1 as SQVTM and CDR2 as ANQGSEA. Here the CDR3 DNA reads TGCAGCGTTAACAATCCTCCGGGACAGGGAAGGGGTAACACTGAAGCTTTCTTT. This encodes CSVNNPPGQGRGNTEAFF.

V and J are TRBV10-3 and TRBJ2-3; possibly TRBD2 for D (6 bases). The CDR3 is 17 residues long. V was trimmed by 5 bases and J by 2 bases, leaving 20 bases between them. The germline gives CDR1 ENHRY, CDR2 SYGVKD. Here the CDR3 DNA reads TGTGCCATCAGTATTAGCGGCGGTGCCACCGACACAGATACGCAGTATTTT. Translated, it gives CAISISGGATDTDTQYF.

The chain carries TRBV27 and TRBJ2-5; D is perhaps TRBD1 (6 bases). This CDR3 has 14 residues. Trimming stripped 3 bases from V and 4 bases from J, with 12 bases between. In germline, CDR1 is MNHEY, CDR2 SMNVEV (reference sequence). CDR3 residues: CASSFGLQGETQYF. CDR3 DNA sequence: TGTGCCAGCAGTTTCGGCTTACAGGGAGAGACCCAGTACTTC.

In regard to this clonotype: With a much larger clone just one base away, this may be a read error. Since no conserved phenylalanine or tryptophan closes the CDR3, a read error is the likely cause. The rearrangement links TRBV12-3 or TRBV12-4 to TRBJ1-5; D is unresolved. The CDR3 covers 12 residues. Trimming removed 2 bases from V and 5 bases from J, with 4 bases in between. The CDR3 nucleotides are TGTGCCAGCAGTTTATCTGATCAGCCCCAGCATTGT. Translating it yields CASSLSDQPQHC.

In this sample, this clonotype turned up many times. This sequence joins TRBV7-2 and TRBJ2-2; D not certain. CDR1 SGHTA and CDR2 FQGNSA come from the germline V gene. The CDR3 has 15 residues. With 2 bases removed from V and 6 bases from J, the gap between germline ends came to 13 bases. This chain's CDR3 is CASSLLVGDAGELFF. In nucleotides, the CDR3 is TGTGCCAGCAGCTTACTAGTGGGTGATGCCGGGGAGCTGTTTTTT. Complete variable domain (other parts from reference TRBV7-2 and TRBJ2-2): GAGVSQSPSNKVTEKGKDVELRCDPISGHTALYWYRQSLGQGLEFLIYFQGNSAPDKSGLPSDRFSAERTGGSVSTLTIQRTQQEDSAVYLCASSLLVGDAGELFFGEGSRLTVL.

This clonotype was seen a handful of times. The chain recombines TRBV20-1 with TRBJ2-7; D call uncertain. The CDR3 is 13 residues long. The V gene's germline CDR1 is DFQATT and CDR2 SNEGSKA (reference sequence). Between the trimmed V and J ends, which lost 4 bases and 0 bases, there was a span of 10 bases. In nucleotides, the CDR3 is TGCAGTGCTATTCTCGCTAGCTCCTACGAGCAGTACTTC. Translation: CSAILASSYEQYF.

This clonotype has ten or more counts. The rearrangement joins TRBV15 to TRBJ2-7; TRBD1 or TRBD2 may be the D gene (6 bases each). The CDR3 length is 15 residues. The germline V gene has CDR1 LNHNV and CDR2 YYDKDF (reference sequence). V gave up 1 base and J gave up 6 bases, with 16 bases separating them. As DNA, the CDR3 is TGTGCCACCAGCAGAGTAGGGGGGCGTCCAGGCGAGCAGTACTTC. Residues: CATSRVGGRPGEQYF.

This clonotype was observed many times. J is TRBJ2-3 and V is TRBV21-1; TRBD1, as called in the table, went unchecked against the DNA. TRBV21-1 is marked as a pseudogene. The CDR3 loop spans 15 amino acids. The CDR3 sequence is CASSKVAGRADTQYF. CDR3 bases: TGTGCCAGCAGCAAAGTGGCGGGGCGGGCAGATACGCAGTATTTT.

This clonotype was detected only a few times. The genes are TRBV5-1 and TRBJ2-5, with no clear D. Germline CDR1 is SGHRS and CDR2 is YFSETQ. This CDR3 spans 13 amino acids. V lost 5 bases, J lost 1 base, and 9 bases lay in between. CDR3 coding DNA: TGCGCCAGCAGGGGGAAAGTCCAAGAGACCCAGTACTTC. Residues: CASRGKVQETQYF. Variable domain in full (rest from reference TRBV5-1 and TRBJ2-5): KAGVTQTPRYLIKTRGQQVTLSCSPISGHRSVSWYQQTPGQGLQFLFEYFSETQRNKGNFPGRFSGRQFSNSRSEMNVSTLELGDSALYLCASRGKVQETQYFGPGTRLLVL.

In its sample, this clonotype was seen a few times. V is TRBV5-1 and J is TRBJ2-7; perhaps TRBD1 as D (7 bases). Germline CDR1 SGHRS, CDR2 YFSETQ. Trimming took 7 bases from V and 2 from J, leaving 13 bases between them. The CDR3 loop spans 13 amino acids. DNA for the CDR3: TGCGCCAGCGGAGGGACAGATCCCTACGAGCAGTACTTC. Encoded protein: CASGGTDPYEQYF.

In this sample, this clonotype turned up a few times. The V call is TRBV10-3, the J call TRBJ1-5; D unresolved. The CDR3 consists of 13 residues. Germline values: CDR1 ENHRY, CDR2 SYGVKD. The V end was cut by 1 base, the J end by 0 bases, with 1 base between. The CDR3 coding sequence is TGTGCCATCAGTGAGTATAGCAATCAGCCCCAGCATTTT. Translating gives CAISEYSNQPQHF.

The V gene is TRBV12-3 or TRBV12-4, the J gene TRBJ1-1; 9 positions agree with TRBD1. The length of the CDR3 is 16 residues. Trimming took 5 bases from V and 1 from J; bases not matched to a gene: 8. For the CDR3, the DNA is TGTGCCAGCAGTGCAACTCCGGGACAGGGGAACACTGAAGCTTTCTTT. Its translation is CASSATPGQGNTEAFF.

The chain couples TRBV5-5 to TRBJ1-5, with no clear D. CDR3 length: 17 amino acids. Trimming took off 2 bases at V and 0 bases at J, with 15 bases between the two ends. The germline gives CDR1 SGHKS, CDR2 YYEKEE (reference sequence). CDR3 DNA sequence: TGTGCCAGCAGCTTATATGTCTCCCGGGATAGCAATCAGCCCCAGCATTTT. As protein: CASSLYVSRDSNQPQHF.

This clonotype was detected many times. This sequence joins TRBV30 and TRBJ2-5, with D perhaps matching TRBD1 (6 bases). The V gene lost 2 bases and the J gene lost 5 bases, with 9 bases spanning the gap. There are 12 residues in the CDR3. CDR1 is GTSNPN and CDR2 is SVGIG in the germline V gene (reference sequence). The CDR3 loop reads CAWSRGTETQYF. The CDR3 region has the DNA TGTGCCTGGAGTAGGGGGACGGAGACCCAGTACTTC.

The sample holds a few counts of this clonotype. This sequence joins TRBV6-1 and TRBJ2-2; tentatively, D is TRBD1 (6 bases). The CDR3 is 15 amino acids. The germline CDR1 and CDR2 sequences are MNHNS and SASEGT. The V and J ends lost 6 bases and 6 bases respectively, with 17 bases between them. CDR3 DNA: TGTGCCAGCAGCACCGGGACAAGGTTCGCCGGGGAGCTGTTTTTT. Its protein is CASSTGTRFAGELFF.

This clonotype was seen repeatedly, ten times or more. The chain joins TRBV12-3 or TRBV12-4 to TRBJ2-1; D gene uncertain. The CDR3 length is 10 residues. V was trimmed by 4 bases and J by 8 bases, leaving 3 bases between them. The CDR3 is CASSYDEQFF. CDR3 coding DNA: TGTGCCAGCAGTTATGATGAGCAGTTCTTC.

In this sample, this clonotype turned up many times. The chain employs TRBV7-8 and TRBJ2-2, with unresolved D. From germline, CDR1 is SGHVS and CDR2 FQNEAQ. Trimming took off 0 bases at V and 2 bases at J, with 7 bases between the two ends. The CDR3 is 15 residues long. CDR3 in DNA: TGTGCCAGCAGCTTAGCTGGCGTAAACACCGGGGAGCTGTTTTTT. Its protein is CASSLAGVNTGELFF.

This rearrangement joins TRBV7-8 to TRBJ2-1; D remains ambiguous. V was cut by 1 base and J by 5 bases, with 9 bases left in between. The CDR3 is 14 amino acids. Germline V lookup: CDR1 SGHVS, CDR2 FQNEAQ. The CDR3 DNA is TGTGCCAGCAGCTTAGGCGCAGACGACAATGAGCAGTTCTTC. Translating gives CASSLGADDNEQFF.